Listed below are T cell receptor beta chains from one sample, sequenced in a study of blood T cells in healthy people across ages. TCRdb processed the 5' RACE reads anew with MiXCR; each CDR3 protein has one entry. The sample includes some 760,000 distinct CDR3 sequences, 25% of them seen just once. These same data were also listed under a study on T cells of mothers and their children.

Sequenced input: blood. The receptors come from a boy aged 5-17 years in good health. The CDR3 runs from the conserved cysteine through the conserved F or W. D genes are given only for firm matches. Only part of the rows carry a size: once, few, many, or a class if the clone is expanded.

d_call clone_size j_call v_call cdr3_nt cdr3_aa
NA NA TRBJ2-2 TRBV4-3 TGCGCCAGCAGTCGGAGTGCGAACACCGGGGAGCTGTTTTTT CASSRSANTGELFF
TRBD1 NA TRBJ2-1 TRBV7-2 TGTGCCAGCAGCTTGGATCCTGACAGGGCTTACAATGAGCAGTTCTTC CASSLDPDRAYNEQFF
NA NA TRBJ2-1 TRBV7-2 TGTGCCAGCAGCTTAGAAAGAGGGAACAACAATGAGCAGTTCTTC CASSLERGNNNEQFF
TRBD1 NA TRBJ2-5 TRBV12-3/TRBV12-4 TGTGCCAGCAGTCGGCGGACAGGGTATAAGCAGTACTTC CASSRRTGYKQYF
NA NA TRBJ1-1 TRBV7-9 TGTGCCAGCAGCTTATCGAGTGTAGGGTTGGAGCCTGAAGCTTTCTTT CASSLSSVGLEPEAFF
NA NA TRBJ2-4 TRBV18 TGTGCCAGCTCACCAGCCAGGGATGCCCCAAACATTCAGTACTTC CASSPARDAPNIQYF
TRBD2 NA TRBJ2-1 TRBV4-3 TGCGCCAGCAGCCAGAGCGGGGCCAGCTCCTACAATGAGCAGTTCTTC CASSQSGASSYNEQFF
NA few TRBJ1-1 TRBV20-1 TGCAGTGCTAGAGCTGGGCGGGGCACTGAAGCTTTCTTT CSARAGRGTEAFF
TRBD1 few TRBJ1-1 TRBV29-1 TGCAGCAGTGGACAGGGGCTGGGTGGGACTGAAGCTTTCTTT CSSGQGLGGTEAFF
TRBD1 NA TRBJ1-3 TRBV12-3/TRBV12-4 TGTGCCGGCAGTTTGCAGGGGGTCCTCGGAAACACCATATATTTT CAGSLQGVLGNTIYF
NA NA TRBJ2-7 TRBV28 TGTGCCAGCAGTCTCAGGATTTACTACGAGCAGTACTTC CASSLRIYYEQYF
TRBD1 NA TRBJ2-2 TRBV6-1 TGTGCCACCGGGACAGGGAGGGACACCGGGGAGCTGTTTTTT CATGTGRDTGELFF
NA few TRBJ2-7 TRBV4-3 TGCGCCAGCAGCGAATCCCCAGGAGCAAGCTACGAGCAGTACTTC CASSESPGASYEQYF
NA NA TRBJ2-7 TRBV9 TGTGCCAGCAGCGGCGGGTGGGACTCCTACGAGCAGTACTTC CASSGGWDSYEQYF
TRBD1 NA TRBJ2-4 TRBV28 TGTGCCAGCAGCCCGACAGGGGCGATAAACATTCAGTACTTC CASSPTGAINIQYF
TRBD2 few TRBJ2-5 TRBV20-1 TGCAGTGCTCCCGGGACTAGCGGGACCATCCTCGGTCAGACCCAGTACTTC CSAPGTSGTILGQTQYF
TRBD2 few TRBJ2-1 TRBV20-1 TGCAGTGCTAGACGGGGTAGCGGGGGGGTAAACAACAATGAGCAGTTCTTC CSARRGSGGVNNNEQFF
NA few TRBJ1-6 TRBV9 TGTGCCAGCAGTTCCAAGAGCTCCTATAATTCACCCCTCCACTTT CASSSKSSYNSPLHF
NA NA TRBJ2-1 TRBV9 TGTGCCAGCAGCCCTAGACTGTTCTACTCCTACAATGAGCAGTTCTTC CASSPRLFYSYNEQFF
NA NA TRBJ1-6 TRBV27 TGTGCCAGCAGTTTATCGAGAGGGGATTCACCCCTCCACTTT CASSLSRGDSPLHF
TRBD2 NA TRBJ2-7 TRBV20-1 TGCAGTGCCCAAAGGAGGGCGGGAGGGCCGTCGGGGGAGCAGTACTTC CSAQRRAGGPSGEQYF
NA NA TRBJ2-1 TRBV7-2 TGTGCCAGCAGCTTAGGGGACCTTACGAATGAGCAGTTCTTC CASSLGDLTNEQFF
NA NA TRBJ2-1 TRBV12-3/TRBV12-4 TGTGCCAGCAGTTCCCGGGGGGCGTTTATCAATGAGCAGTTCTTC CASSSRGAFINEQFF
NA few TRBJ1-6 TRBV20-1 TGCAGTGCTCCCAGGGCTAATTCACCCCTCCACTTT CSAPRANSPLHF
TRBD2 NA TRBJ2-5 TRBV5-1 TGCGCCAGCAGCCCCCAGACTAGCGACCAGACCCAGTACTTC CASSPQTSDQTQYF
NA NA TRBJ1-5 TRBV21-1 TGTGCCAGCAGCAAAGAGGCGGGAGAAGATTCTATTAGCAATCAGCCCCAGCATTTT CASSKEAGEDSISNQPQHF
NA many TRBJ2-3 TRBV29-1 TGCAGCGTTGGGGGCGGCACAGATACGCAGTATTTT CSVGGGTDTQYF
TRBD2 once TRBJ2-3 TRBV14 TGTGCCAGCAGCGACTTACGAGCGGGGGCCACAGATACGCAGTATTTT CASSDLRAGATDTQYF
TRBD2 NA TRBJ2-1 TRBV5-1 TGCGCCAGCAGCTTGGGGCGGGAGGGCTACAATGAGCAGTTCTTC CASSLGREGYNEQFF
TRBD1 NA TRBJ2-1 TRBV7-2 TGTGCCAGCAGCTTAGGAGGGACAGGGGGGCGGAGTGAGCAGTTCTTC CASSLGGTGGRSEQFF
NA NA TRBJ2-2 TRBV7-9 TGTGCCAGCAGCTTGCTCGGGGCGGTGAACACCGGGGAGCTGTTTTTT CASSLLGAVNTGELFF
NA NA TRBJ2-1 TRBV6-6 TGTGCCAGCAGTTACTCGATCCATGAGCAGTTCTTC CASSYSIHEQFF
NA few TRBJ2-2 TRBV4-3 TGCGCCAGCAGCCATCACGGGAGCTCCGGGGAGCTGTTTTTT CASSHHGSSGELFF
NA few TRBJ2-7 TRBV20-1 TGCAGTGCTAGAGATCCGAGGGGTTTCTACGAGCAGTACTTC CSARDPRGFYEQYF
NA few TRBJ2-7 TRBV30 TGTGCCCTGGATGGTACCGTAAGGGAGCAGTACTTC CALDGTVREQYF
NA many TRBJ2-7 TRBV4-1 TGCGCCAGCAGCCAGGGGAGGGGGAGCTCCTACGAGCAGTACTTC CASSQGRGSSYEQYF
TRBD2 few TRBJ2-5 TRBV20-1 TGCAGTGCTAGAGGGGGTAGCGGGGGGTTACAAGAGACCCAGTACTTC CSARGGSGGLQETQYF
NA few TRBJ2-2 TRBV29-1 TGCAGCGTTGAACAGGCGAACACCGGGGAGCTGTTTTTT CSVEQANTGELFF
NA few TRBJ1-2 TRBV5-1 TGCGCCAGCAGGAAGGGCGACTATGGCTACACCTTC CASRKGDYGYTF
NA NA TRBJ1-1 TRBV27 TGTGCCAGCAGTATCGGGTGGAACACTGAAGCTTTCTTT CASSIGWNTEAFF
NA NA TRBJ2-1 TRBV4-1 TGCGCCAGCAGCCAAGTTAGGGGGGAGTTCTACAATGAGCAGTTCTTC CASSQVRGEFYNEQFF
NA once TRBJ2-7 TRBV19 TGTGCCAGTAGTGTCACCGCTTCGGTGGCCACCTACGAGCAGTACTTC CASSVTASVATYEQYF
NA NA TRBJ2-7 TRBV29-1 TGCAGCGTTGAAGATGCCCGATCCTACGAGCAGCACTTC CSVEDARSYEQHF
NA NA TRBJ2-3 TRBV7-3 TGTGCCAGCAGCTTATGGGGGGCCGGAGATACGCAGTATTTT CASSLWGAGDTQYF
TRBD2 few TRBJ2-1 TRBV4-3 TGCGCCAGCAGCCAAGTAGGGACTAGCGGGGGGTATTTGGTGGGTGAGCAGTTCTTC CASSQVGTSGGYLVGEQFF
NA few TRBJ1-2 TRBV27 TGTGCCAGCAGTTTGGCAGGGCAAGTCCTTGAGGGCTACACCTTC CASSLAGQVLEGYTF
TRBD2 few TRBJ2-2 TRBV20-1 TGCAGTGCTAGTAGCGGGGGGGCCCCCGGGGAGCTGTTTTTT CSASSGGAPGELFF
TRBD1 NA TRBJ1-2 TRBV18 TGTGCCAGCTCACTAGACGCCGGGACAGGAGGCTACACCTTC CASSLDAGTGGYTF
TRBD1 NA TRBJ2-5 TRBV7-9 TGTGCCAGCAGTACCCGGACAGGTTCAGAGACCCAGTACTTC CASSTRTGSETQYF
TRBD2 NA TRBJ2-1 TRBV20-1 TGCAGTGCTAGACTAGCGGGTTTACTTGAGCAGTTCTTC CSARLAGLLEQFF
NA NA TRBJ1-5 TRBV15 TGTGCCACCAGCAGAGATCAGGGGATGGAGCCCCAGCATTTT CATSRDQGMEPQHF
NA few TRBJ2-1 TRBV27 TGTGCCAGCGGAATGAGAGGGGCCGGATACGATGAGCAGTTCTTC CASGMRGAGYDEQFF
NA few TRBJ2-1 TRBV3-1 TGTGCCAGCAGCCAATCGTGGGCTGGGCGGAATGAGCAGTTCTTC CASSQSWAGRNEQFF
NA few TRBJ2-5 TRBV4-3 TGCGCCAGCAGCCAAGAAAAGCGTGGGGAGACCCAGTACTTC CASSQEKRGETQYF